This TCR beta chain was profiled in a study of cytomegalovirus exposure and HLA in healthy donors. The PCR made use of 60 Vbeta and 13 Jbeta primers. This table comes from immunoSEQ multiplex PCR, and its TCRdb copy is limited to in-frame clones, with some not included. The sample has about 200,000 clones; 82% are singletons. Study results and limitations: Testing in vitro showed three CMV-associated chains specific for CMV antigens. It was taken for granted in presence/absence analyses that sequencing depth across donors was roughly uniform.

Points on this clone: The antigen remains undetermined.

The CDR3 contains 18 residues. J gave up 6 bases and V 1 base, and 12 bases lay outside the gene matches. Per germline, CDR1 SEHNR and CDR2 FQNEAQ (reference sequence). What was sequenced was PBMCs. The chain carries TRBV7-9 and TRBJ2-1, with 10 bases lining up with TRBD1. The receptor comes from a woman younger than 30 in good health and CMV-seronegative. CDR3 DNA: TGTGCCAGCAGCTTAGTGAGGGGTGGGGACAGGGGAAGCAATGAGCAGTTCTTC. This sequence encodes CASSLVRGGDRGSNEQFF.